The entry below gives a single T cell receptor beta chain sequence along with its context. This clonotype was seen repeatedly, ten times or more. Its antigen is currently not known. No much larger clonotype is one base removed from it; base qualities were not supplied. This specimen belongs to a study of human T cells and chemical hapten exposure (dated by TCRdb to the early 2020s). In terms of the full investigation: For sensitization, 2% DPC in acetone was applied to a roughly 2 cm by roughly 2 cm area of upper inner arm skin. Weekly therapeutic DPC doses were additionally applied to the scalp of patients throughout the approximately 24-week study period. Patch testing was performed on the upper back with Finn chambers containing 0.01% DPC, and the patch tests were scored after 6 days according to International Contact Dermatitis Research Group standards. Most of the patients in the cohort were female, and the cohort covered alopecia areata with under or over 50% scalp involvement, alopecia totalis and alopecia universalis. Libraries were pooled for sequencing, and variation in per-sample TCR yields was attributed mainly to small differences in library volumes within the pool. Peripheral blood TCR repertoire changes were tracked in vivo in alopecia patients during primary and secondary sensitization to the hapten diphenylcyclopropenone (DPC). Blood samples were taken from patients before sensitization (week 0) and then at 2, 6 and about 24 weeks after DPC sensitization. Blood for TCR sequencing was provided by twenty-nine alopecia patients at one to four time points (pre-sensitization, 2, 6 and 24 weeks).

Overall results and qualifications from the work: Repeated subsampling changed both the strength of the expansion versus patch-test correlation and the threshold at which that correlation became significant. No change with DPC sensitization was found in the number of TCRs above 1 in 1000 frequency, and no evidence of global repertoire structure alterations was found. Significantly more large CDR3 similarity clusters were formed by expanded TCRs than by pre-sensitization or healthy control sets, consistent with antigen-driven responses. Patch test score was positively correlated with the number of PT1 expanded TCRs, with significance at thresholds 8, 16 and 32 but not at 4. All patients had alopecia, a presumed autoimmune disease, so their immune response might differ from that of healthy individuals.

Library method: RACE. Sequencing was carried out with a NextSeq 500. During library preparation, unique molecular identifiers were attached to individual cDNA molecules so that TCRs could be counted in a quantitative, reproducible way. Each blood RNA sample was used to sequence both TCR alpha and TCR beta chains. For the original study's pipeline: The median number of TCRs per sample was over 85,000, ranging from about 23,224 to 700,000. The Decombinator software suite was used to annotate the V, J and CDR3 of the TCR reads. Every sample was subsampled to the same number of TCRs (28,000) for the PS versus PT1 abundance plots. Expanded TCRs were defined as absent before sensitization and observed at least eight times at the 2-week time point. TCRdb trimmed the raw reads at Q25, called clones with MiXCR and kept productive beta chains. For every CDR3 protein sequence, its rows merge into one entry that carries the most common genes and DNA. These V and J calls are TCRdb output, not the study's own analysis. This sample holds over 300,000 distinct CDR3 sequences; less than 6.5% were observed only once. Of the sample, 2.6% falls within the top ten clones.

The sample's time point, from its label and the paper: pre-sensitization, week 0. Per the publication, the treatment or condition label means: therapeutic diphenylcyclopropenone sensitization with weekly scalp DPC. At each patch-test visit, blood was drawn before the patch test was applied. Patients were eligible if aged 18 to 70, diagnosed with alopecia and judged suitable for DPC therapy, and pregnant patients were excluded. Unfractionated whole blood was collected in Tempus Blood RNA tubes, and total RNA was extracted from that blood. The trim is 6 bases for V and 4 bases for J, with a gap of 18 bases between the germline ends. Its CDR3 holds 15 amino acids, cysteine through phenylalanine. The entry retains the CDR3 DNA only, 45 bases that are in frame from base 1. The germline V gene specifies MNHEY as CDR1 and SVGAGI as CDR2.

The receptor chain draws on TRBV6-5 and TRBJ2-5; no D gene can be assigned with confidence. The receptor was derived from a woman in her forties or fifties with alopecia areata. Some clones in this sample may be carry-over from other donors' samples. The starting material was whole blood, obtained in connection with sensitization to the hapten diphenylcyclopropenone (DPC). The CDR3 region has the sequence CASSTPRLGPETQYF. The sequenced DNA is TGTGCCAGCAGCACTCCGAGACTGGGCCCAGAGACCCAGTACTTC.